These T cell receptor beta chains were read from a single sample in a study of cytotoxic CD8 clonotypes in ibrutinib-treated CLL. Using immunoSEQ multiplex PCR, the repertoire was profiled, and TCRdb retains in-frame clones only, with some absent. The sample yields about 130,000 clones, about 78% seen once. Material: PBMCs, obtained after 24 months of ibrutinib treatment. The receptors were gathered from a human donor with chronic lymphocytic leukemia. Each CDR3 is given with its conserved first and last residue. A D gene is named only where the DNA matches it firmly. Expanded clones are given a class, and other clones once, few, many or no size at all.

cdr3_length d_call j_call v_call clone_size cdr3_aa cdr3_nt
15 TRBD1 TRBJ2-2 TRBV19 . CASSIEQGTAGELFF TGTGCCAGTAGTATAGAACAGGGGACCGCCGGGGAGCTGTTTTTT
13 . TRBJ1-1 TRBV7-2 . CASSSFRGTEAFF TGTGCCAGCAGCTCCTTCAGGGGCACTGAAGCTTTCTTT
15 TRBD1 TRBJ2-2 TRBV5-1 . CASARSGQGFGELFF TGCGCCAGCGCCAGATCCGGACAGGGGTTCGGGGAGCTGTTTTTT
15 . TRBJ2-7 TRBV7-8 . CASTQSRVSPYEQYF TGTGCCAGCACCCAATCTCGAGTCTCCCCTTACGAGCAGTACTTC
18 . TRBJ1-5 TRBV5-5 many CASSPSDRPLLSNQPQHF TGTGCCAGCAGCCCAAGTGACAGGCCTCTCCTTAGCAATCAGCCCCAGCATTTT
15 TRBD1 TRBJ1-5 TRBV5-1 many CASSRGPGANQPQHF TGCGCCAGCAGCAGGGGGCCAGGGGCCAATCAGCCCCAGCATTTT
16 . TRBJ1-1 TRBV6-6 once CASSLKTGVMNTEAFF TGTGCCAGCAGCCTCAAGACAGGAGTCATGAACACTGAAGCTTTCTTT
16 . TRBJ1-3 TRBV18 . CASSPNGVAAGNTIYF TGTGCCAGCTCACCGAATGGGGTGGCAGCAGGAAACACCATATATTTT
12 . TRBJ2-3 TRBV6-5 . CASSRGTDTQYF TGTGCCAGCAGTAGAGGCACAGATACGCAGTATTTT
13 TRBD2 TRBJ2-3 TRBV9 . CASSPSGADTQYF TGTGCCAGCAGCCCTAGCGGGGCAGATACGCAGTATTTT
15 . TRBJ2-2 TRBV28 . CASRPPRGETGELFF TGTGCCAGCAGACCCCCCCGGGGAGAGACCGGGGAGCTGTTTTTT
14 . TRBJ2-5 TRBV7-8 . CASSLGATQETQYF TGTGCCAGCAGCCTGGGGGCGACACAAGAGACCCAGTACTTC
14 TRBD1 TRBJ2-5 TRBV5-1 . CASSPQGAQETQYF TGCGCCAGCAGCCCGCAGGGGGCTCAAGAGACCCAGTACTTC
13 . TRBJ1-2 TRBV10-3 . CAISRDPNYGYTF TGTGCCATCAGTCGGGACCCTAACTATGGCTACACCTTC
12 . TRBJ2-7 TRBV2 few CASSDTGYEQYF TGTGCCAGCAGTGATACGGGTTACGAGCAGTACTTC
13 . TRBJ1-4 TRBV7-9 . CAITRGEGEKLFF TGTGCCATCACAAGGGGTGAGGGTGAAAAACTGTTTTTT
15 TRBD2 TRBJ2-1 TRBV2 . CASTSWRGVNNEQFF TGTGCCAGCACTTCGTGGCGGGGGGTAAACAATGAGCAGTTCTTC
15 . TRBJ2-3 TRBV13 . CASSLGPGAGDTQYF TGTGCCAGCAGCTTAGGCCCCGGGGCTGGAGATACGCAGTATTTT
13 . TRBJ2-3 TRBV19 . CASSIGITDTQYF TGTGCCAGTAGTATCGGCATCACAGATACGCAGTATTTT
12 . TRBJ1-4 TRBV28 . CASSGGGAQPFF TGTGCCAGCAGTGGGGGTGGAGCTCAACCGTTTTTT
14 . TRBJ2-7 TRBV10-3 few CAISPGATSYEQYF TGTGCCATCAGTCCGGGGGCAACCTCCTACGAGCAGTACTTC
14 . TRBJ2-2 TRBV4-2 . CASSQVEATGELFF TGTGCCAGCAGCCAAGTTGAGGCCACCGGGGAGCTGTTTTTT
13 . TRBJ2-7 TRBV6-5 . CASSYSQDYEQYF TGTGCCAGCAGTTACTCCCAGGACTACGAGCAGTACTTC
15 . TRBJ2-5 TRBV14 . CASSPGGATRETQYF TGTGCCAGCAGCCCCGGTGGGGCCACGCGGGAGACCCAGTACTTC
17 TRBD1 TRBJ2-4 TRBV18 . CASSPTGGILAKNIQYF TGTGCCAGCTCACCGACAGGGGGCATCCTAGCCAAAAACATTCAGTACTTC
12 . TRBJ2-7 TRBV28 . CASRWGNYEQYF TGTGCCAGCAGGTGGGGAAACTACGAGCAGTACTTC
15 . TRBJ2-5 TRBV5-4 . CASSLGGVLQETQYF TGTGCCAGCAGCTTGGGGGGGGTATTACAAGAGACCCAGTACTTC
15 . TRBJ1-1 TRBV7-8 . CASRPTRRDNTEAFF TGTGCCAGCAGACCGACCCGCCGGGACAACACTGAAGCTTTCTTT
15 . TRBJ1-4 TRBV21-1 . CASSPRISTNEKLFF TGTGCCAGCAGCCCACGGATCTCAACTAATGAAAAACTGTTTTTT
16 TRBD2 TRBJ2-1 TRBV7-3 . CASSKGLAGAFNEQFF TGTGCCAGCAGCAAAGGGCTAGCGGGAGCATTTAATGAGCAGTTCTTC
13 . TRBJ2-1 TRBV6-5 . CASSYWGPNEQFF TGTGCCAGCAGTTACTGGGGGCCTAATGAGCAGTTCTTC
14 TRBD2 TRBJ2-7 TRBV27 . CASTKSGEGYEQYF TGTGCCAGCACTAAAAGCGGGGAGGGCTACGAGCAGTACTTC
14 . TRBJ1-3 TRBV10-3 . CAIRAALSGNTIYF TGTGCCATCAGGGCAGCTCTCTCTGGAAACACCATATATTTT